The rows below give T cell receptor beta chains drawn from one sample of a study of cytomegalovirus exposure and HLA in healthy donors. Measured with immunoSEQ multiplex PCR; TCRdb has only the in-frame clones, and not every one. The table lists over 85,000 clones, less than 85% of them singletons, with about an eighth in the top ten. Sequences were obtained from PBMCs. These receptors all stem from a man aged 30 to 45 in good health and CMV-seropositive. Both conserved end residues are part of each CDR3.

J | V | CDR3
TRBJ1-3 | TRBV4-1 | CASSQGNRGVYGNTIYF
TRBJ2-1 | TRBV7-2 | CASSLEIRVAGGNEQFF
TRBJ1-6 | TRBV4-3 | CASSLNRVPFDSPLHF
TRBJ2-7 | TRBV7-2 | CASSLGFPSSRYEQYF
TRBJ1-3 | TRBV6-1 | CASSFPGSGNTIYF
TRBJ1-4 | TRBV2 | CASSPGTGSGKLFF
TRBJ2-3 | TRBV9 | CASSGWGSGDRTDTQYF
TRBJ1-1 | TRBV9 | CASSGGQAVTEAFF
TRBJ1-1 | TRBV28 | CASSLTGVLNTEAFF
TRBJ1-5 | TRBV4-2 | CASSQEGQVDQPQHF
TRBJ2-1 | TRBV30 | CAWEQGPYNEQFF
TRBJ2-7 | TRBV28 | CASRRQGGTYEQYF
TRBJ2-5 | TRBV5-4 | CASSLGSGGETQYF
TRBJ2-7 | TRBV29-1 | CSVEGGDRGPARRWAQYF
TRBJ2-5 | TRBV6-5 | CASSYNHRVSGGTQYF
TRBJ2-7 | TRBV7-9 | CASSPARTASYEQYF
TRBJ2-2 | TRBV19 | CASSMTGITLDTGELFF
TRBJ1-2 | TRBV9 | CASSEGGTGNYGYTF
TRBJ2-1 | TRBV11-2 | CASSLDLKRGLYNEQFF
TRBJ2-1 | TRBV7-9 | CASSSTSGGEQFF
TRBJ2-3 | TRBV5-1 | CASSPVEAGADTQYF
TRBJ1-4 | TRBV27 | CASKPTQGRANEKLFF
TRBJ2-5 | TRBV15 | CATSTLAGGPSSQETQYF
TRBJ2-7 | TRBV11-3 | CASSLGTGSYEQYF
TRBJ2-2 | TRBV7-9 | CASSSRGANTGELFF
TRBJ2-5 | TRBV7-9 | CASSLGQPQGTQYF
TRBJ1-1 | TRBV9 | CASSVEGGFWWENTEAFF
TRBJ1-6 | TRBV4-3 | CASSQAGGTGGSPLHF
TRBJ2-5 | TRBV5-6 | CASSTPGGQETQYF
TRBJ2-7 | TRBV7-8 | CASSLVVGSSVYEQYF
TRBJ1-3 | TRBV9 | CASSDAPGSSGNTIYF
TRBJ1-1 | TRBV2 | CASSTPSPNTEAFF
TRBJ1-4 | TRBV7-2 | CASNQGGVGEKLFF
TRBJ2-2 | TRBV27 | CASSLRGLAGGSNTGELFF
TRBJ2-3 | TRBV11-3 | CASSQRGDTQYF
TRBJ1-1 | TRBV6-5 | CASSYSGGAYTEAFF
TRBJ1-6 | TRBV6-1 | CASSTPRGTPLHF
TRBJ2-2 | TRBV14 | CASSQGGTVNTGELFF
TRBJ2-6 | TRBV6-1 | CASTAMVSGANVLTF
TRBJ2-2 | TRBV28 | CASRDGGAGTGELFF